Reported below is one TCR beta chain. The antigen remains undetermined. This sample is drawn from a study of shared clonotypes between healthy human individuals. Study details: CD4 naive and memory got three plates each, CD8 naive two, CD8 memory one.

Sequencing was performed with immunoSEQ multiplex PCR; in TCRdb, only in-frame clones are kept and a portion is missing. This table has 2 million or so clones, about 94% appearing once. Study observations and caveats: Sample collection involved blood only; tissue repertoires are likely different.

Per germline, CDR1 MGHDK and CDR2 SYGVNS. V was clipped by 5 bases and J by 7 bases, with 17 bases between them. This CDR3 is built from 15 residues. Naivety among CD8 cells was defined by CD45RO negativity and positive CCR7 selection, thereby excluding terminally differentiated effector memory CD45RA+ cells. The sequenced material came from naive CD8+ T cells sorted from blood. The TCR sequence derives from a man between 18 and 29 years old in good health. The V gene is TRBV25-1, the J gene TRBJ1-4; possible D gene TRBD1, 6 bases. The CDR3 loop is CASSFTGIGFEKLFF. As DNA, the CDR3 is TGTGCCAGCAGTTTCACAGGGATAGGTTTTGAAAAACTGTTTTTT.